A single sample gave rise to the 4 T cell receptor beta chains below, sequenced in a study of blood T cell repertoires in COVID-19. TCRdb's copy holds only in-frame clones and misses some; the assay was immunoSEQ multiplex PCR. Among hundreds of thousands of clones listed, around nine tenths were seen once. The sample consisted of peripheral blood. The receptor source for this set is a man aged 18 to 30 with COVID-19, enrolled during active disease.

V gene TRBV7-3 combines with J gene TRBJ2-7, with D possibly TRBD2 on 5 matching bases. V was clipped by 1 base and J by 5 bases, with 15 bases between them. Looked up from germline, CDR1 is SGHTA and CDR2 is FQGTGA. This CDR3 is 15 amino acids long. The CDR3 DNA reads TGTGCCAGCAGCTTAAGTCGGGGAGAGGTCGACGAGCAGTACTTC. As protein: CASSLSRGEVDEQYF.

The CDR3 nucleotides read TGTGCCAGCAGCCCTGACAGGATCACCTACGAGCAGTACTTC. Encoded protein: CASSPDRITYEQYF. The chain combines TRBV27 with TRBJ2-7, with D tentatively TRBD1 (6 bases). Trimming cost V 6 bases and J 2 bases, with 14 bases left between them. The CDR3 loop spans 14 amino acids. Germline V CDR1 and CDR2: MNHEY, SMNVEV (reference sequence).

This chain connects TRBV20-1 to TRBJ2-1, with 7 bases lining up with TRBD2. This CDR3 has 14 amino acids. V shed 3 bases, J shed 8 bases, and the junction held 10 bases outside the gene matches. Germline V gene lookup returns CDR1 DFQATT and CDR2 SNEGSKA (reference sequence). The CDR3 is CSASPSGAFDEQFF. The CDR3 DNA reads TGCAGTGCTAGTCCTAGCGGCGCGTTCGATGAGCAGTTCTTC.

The rearrangement links TRBV7-2 to TRBJ2-3; a possible D gene is TRBD1 (5 bases). The germline V gene has CDR1 SGHTA and CDR2 FQGNSA. The CDR3 is 15 amino acids. The V gene lost 5 bases and the J gene lost 2 bases, with 14 bases spanning the gap. CDR3 sequence: CASSPVAGFTDTQYF. DNA for the CDR3: TGTGCCAGCAGCCCCGTCGCAGGGTTCACAGATACGCAGTATTTT.